Listed below are T cell receptor beta chains from one sample, sequenced in a study of cytomegalovirus exposure and HLA in healthy donors. Generated by immunoSEQ multiplex PCR, the TCRdb table keeps only in-frame clones and is missing some. This sample has 95,000 to 130,000 clones; 50% to 65% occur once, and the top ten carry 9.5%. The sample was PBMCs. Source of these receptors: a woman aged 40 to 50 in good health and CMV-seropositive. The CDR3 runs from the conserved cysteine through the conserved F or W. D genes are given only for firm matches. Size is omitted from some rows. Given values are once, few, many or a class for expanded clones.

DNA: TGTGCCACCAGCAGAGAGGGCGGGGCGAATGGAGGTTCCTACAATGAGCAGTTCTTC
CDR3: CATSREGGANGGSYNEQFF
D: -
J: TRBJ2-1
V: TRBV15
size: -

DNA: TGTGCCAGTAGTCCGAGCGGAGAGAAGGCAGATACGCAGTATTTT
CDR3: CASSPSGEKADTQYF
D: -
J: TRBJ2-3
V: TRBV19
size: -

DNA: TGCGCCAGCAGCTTGAGGACTAGCTTCACAGATACGCAGTATTTT
CDR3: CASSLRTSFTDTQYF
D: TRBD2
J: TRBJ2-3
V: TRBV5-1
size: -

DNA: TGTGCCAGTAGTGTCTCCGTAGCGGGAGGGGCCAATGAGCAGTTCTTC
CDR3: CASSVSVAGGANEQFF
D: TRBD2
J: TRBJ2-1
V: TRBV19
size: -

DNA: TGTGCCAGCAGCGACCGTATAACCAGGGACCAAGAGACCCAGTACTTC
CDR3: CASSDRITRDQETQYF
D: -
J: TRBJ2-5
V: TRBV5-4
size: -

DNA: TGTGCCAGCAGCCGCGGCAGAATCAACACAGATACGCAGTATTTT
CDR3: CASSRGRINTDTQYF
D: -
J: TRBJ2-3
V: TRBV7-6
size: few

DNA: TGTGCCAGCAGCCTGCAGGATATGACTAATGAAAAACTGTTTTTT
CDR3: CASSLQDMTNEKLFF
D: -
J: TRBJ1-4
V: TRBV11-2
size: -

DNA: TGTGCCAGCAGCTCACAGGCTAGCGGCTACAATGAGCAGTTCTTC
CDR3: CASSSQASGYNEQFF
D: TRBD2
J: TRBJ2-1
V: TRBV9
size: -

DNA: TGTGCCAGCAGTTTATCCGGGGGGGGCACTGAAGCTTTCTTT
CDR3: CASSLSGGGTEAFF
D: -
J: TRBJ1-1
V: TRBV27
size: few

DNA: TGTGCCAGCAGTCTCCCCCCGGTCCGTTCCTACAATGAGCAGTTCTTC
CDR3: CASSLPPVRSYNEQFF
D: -
J: TRBJ2-1
V: TRBV27
size: -

DNA: TGTGCCAGCTCACCTCCTAGCGGGAGGCCCTCCTACAATGAGCAGTTCTTC
CDR3: CASSPPSGRPSYNEQFF
D: TRBD2
J: TRBJ2-1
V: TRBV18
size: few

DNA: TGTGCCAGCAGTGAATGGACAGGGTCTAACTATGGCTACACCTTC
CDR3: CASSEWTGSNYGYTF
D: TRBD1
J: TRBJ1-2
V: TRBV6-1
size: -

DNA: TGCGCCAGCAGCCCTGACAGCTACGCAACTAATGAAAAACTGTTTTTT
CDR3: CASSPDSYATNEKLFF
D: -
J: TRBJ1-4
V: TRBV4-3
size: few